A selection of T cell receptor beta chains follows, all from one sample in a study of blood T cell repertoires in COVID-19. Sequencing was performed with immunoSEQ multiplex PCR; in TCRdb, only in-frame clones are kept and a portion is missing. The table includes roughly 14,000 clones, about nine tenths detected once. Sample: peripheral blood. Receptors were obtained from a human donor in a cohort sampled during active COVID-19. CDR3s include the opening cysteine and the closing phenylalanine or tryptophan. D genes are given only for firm matches. Only part of the rows carry a size: once, few, many, or a class if the clone is expanded.

clone_size	d_call	v_call	j_call	cdr3_nt	cdr3_aa
-	TRBD1	TRBV27	TRBJ1-2	TGTGCCAGCAGTCCCGGGACAGGGGGCGCCTATGGCTACACCTTC	CASSPGTGGAYGYTF
few	TRBD2	TRBV5-1	TRBJ2-7	TGCGCCAGCAGAGGGAGCGGGGACGAGCAGTACTTC	CASRGSGDEQYF
-	-	TRBV7-2	TRBJ2-7	TGTGCCAGCAGCTTAAGGCGGGCCTACGAGCAGTACTTC	CASSLRRAYEQYF
-	TRBD1	TRBV6-2/TRBV6-3	TRBJ2-7	TGTGCCAGCAGTTACCCACAGGGGGCCGGGATGGTGTACGAGCAGTACTTC	CASSYPQGAGMVYEQYF
-	-	TRBV5-6	TRBJ1-4	TGTGCCAGCAGCTTAAAACAGGGATTTGAAAAACTGTTTTTT	CASSLKQGFEKLFF
once	-	TRBV9	TRBJ2-1	TGTGCCAGCAGCGTAGGAACGCTGGGGCCCGGCAATGGTGAGCAGTTCTTC	CASSVGTLGPGNGEQFF
-	-	TRBV4-1	TRBJ2-7	TGCGCCAGCAGCCAAGAATACCGGCAGAGGATCTACGAGCAGTACTTC	CASSQEYRQRIYEQYF
-	TRBD1	TRBV30	TRBJ1-3	TGTGCCTGGAGTATCGGGACAGCTGGAAACACCATATATTTT	CAWSIGTAGNTIYF
-	-	TRBV27	TRBJ2-4	TGTGCCAGCAGCCAAGGGGCAGGGGCGAAAAACATTCAGTACTTC	CASSQGAGAKNIQYF
-	-	TRBV7-9	TRBJ2-1	TGTGCCAGCAGCCCCAAGAATCGGTTCTCCAATGAGCAGTTCTTC	CASSPKNRFSNEQFF
-	TRBD1	TRBV2	TRBJ1-1	TGTGCCAGCAGTCCTTGGGACAGCCGTCAAGCTTTCTTT	CASSPWDSRQAFF
-	TRBD1	TRBV7-6	TRBJ2-5	TGTGCCAGCAGCTTAGCTGGGACAGCAGCTCCACCACAAGAGACCCAGTACTTC	CASSLAGTAAPPQETQYF
-	TRBD2	TRBV24-1	TRBJ2-1	TGTGCCACCAGTGGAGGGACTAGCGGGAATAGTGAGCAGTTCTTC	CATSGGTSGNSEQFF
-	-	TRBV5-1	TRBJ2-5	TGCGCCAGCAGCTTGGGATGGTACCTCGGGGAGGAGACCCAGTACTTC	CASSLGWYLGEETQYF
-	-	TRBV3-1/TRBV3-2	TRBJ2-5	TGTGCCAGCAGCCTACATGTCTTCAGGGGCTTGCAAGAGACCCAGTACTTC	CASSLHVFRGLQETQYF